A single sample is the source of the 28 T cell receptor beta chains below, sequenced in a study of cytomegalovirus exposure and HLA in healthy donors. This PCR relied on a set of 60 Vbeta primers and 13 Jbeta primers. The method was immunoSEQ multiplex PCR; TCRdb's version includes in-frame clones alone and lacks a portion of them. The sample shows roughly 150,000 clones, about 88% of them seen only once. Sequencing was performed on PBMCs. These receptors were obtained from a woman younger than 30 in good health and CMV-seronegative.

The chain employs TRBV5-1 and TRBJ2-1; 8 bases are shared with TRBD1. CDR1 is SGHRS, CDR2 YFSETQ, per germline. The ends lost 4 bases at V and 5 bases at J; junction bases unmatched: 14. The CDR3 runs to 17 residues. In nucleotides, the CDR3 is TGCGCCAGCAGCACCCCGACAGGGGATATAACTAACAATGAGCAGTTCTTC. This codes for CASSTPTGDITNNEQFF.

This clone has more than one count but fewer than ten. V usage is TRBV6-5 and J usage is TRBJ1-2; D possibly corresponds to TRBD1 (6 bases). The V end lost 5 bases, the J end lost 3 bases, and 10 bases lay between the germline ends. The CDR3 spans 13 residues. Germline CDR1 reads MNHEY; CDR2 reads SVGAGI. CDR3 DNA sequence: TGTGCCAGCAGTCCGGGACAACACTATGGCTACACCTTC. Translating it yields CASSPGQHYGYTF.

V usage is TRBV19 and J usage is TRBJ2-3, with 13 bases that match TRBD2. The CDR3 is 17 residues long. The germline V gene encodes CDR1 LNHDA and CDR2 SQIVND (reference sequence). With V trimmed by 6 bases and J by 0 bases, 6 bases remained unmatched. CDR3 nucleotide sequence: TGTGCCAGTAGACCGGGACTAGCGGGAACTAGCACAGATACGCAGTATTTT. Amino acid sequence: CASRPGLAGTSTDTQYF. Looking up the rest from reference TRBV19 and TRBJ2-3 gives the full variable domain: DGGITQSPKYLFRKEGQNVTLSCEQNLNHDAMYWYRQDPGQGLRLIYYSQIVNDFQKGDIAEGYSVSREKKESFPLTVTSAQKNPTAFYLCASRPGLAGTSTDTQYFGPGTRLTVL.

This chain connects TRBV7-9 to TRBJ1-2, with D possibly TRBD1 on 6 matching bases. Trimming removed 5 bases at V and 4 bases at J, with 11 bases between. Germline CDR1 and CDR2: SEHNR and FQNEAQ (reference sequence). CDR3 size: 13 residues. The CDR3 DNA follows: TGTGCCAGCAGCGAACAGGGCGGCTATGGCTACACCTTC. Translating gives CASSEQGGYGYTF.

The V and J genes are TRBV7-9 and TRBJ2-1, with TRBD2 identical over 9 bases. V trimming: 5 bases; J trimming: 2 bases; junction bases outside the gene matches: 7. CDR3 length: 16 residues. The germline V gene has CDR1 SEHNR and CDR2 FQNEAQ (reference sequence). CDR3 DNA sequence: TGTGCCAGCAGCCCCAAAATAGCGGGGGCCTACAATGAGCAGTTCTTC. As protein: CASSPKIAGAYNEQFF.

The chain combines TRBV10-1 with TRBJ1-2; D gene unclear. Between the trimmed V and J ends, which lost 6 bases and 4 bases, there was a span of 15 bases. The length of the CDR3 is 14 residues. In germline, CDR1 is WNHNN, CDR2 SYGVQD (reference sequence). CDR3 sequence: CASRKTDFPYGYTF. The CDR3 coding sequence is TGCGCCAGCAGGAAAACGGACTTCCCCTATGGCTACACCTTC.

The gene calls are TRBV5-5 and TRBJ1-2; D may be TRBD1 (6 bases). Germline V gene sequence: CDR1 SGHKS, CDR2 YYEKEE (reference sequence). The CDR3 consists of 13 residues. The V end lost 1 base, the J end lost 8 bases, and 12 bases lay between the germline ends. In DNA form, the CDR3 reads TGTGCCAGCAGCTTGCGGGGGGCGCCCGGCTACACCTTC. Translating gives CASSLRGAPGYTF.

The V call is TRBV28, the J call TRBJ2-7, with D perhaps matching TRBD2 (7 bases). CDR3 size: 16 residues. The ends were cut back, 6 bases at V and 0 bases at J, with 18 bases in the middle. Germline V gene lookup returns CDR1 MDHEN and CDR2 SYDVKM. DNA for the CDR3: TGTGCCAGCAGCCCCGGTTCGGCGGGGGCCTCCTACGAGCAGTACTTC. Its translation: CASSPGSAGASYEQYF. The full variable domain, with the rest looked up from reference TRBV28 and TRBJ2-7, is DVKVTQSSRYLVKRTGEKVFLECVQDMDHENMFWYRQDPGLGLRLIYFSYDVKMKEKGDIPEGYSVSREKKERFSLILESASTNQTSMYLCASSPGSAGASYEQYFGPGTRLTVT.

The rearrangement links TRBV2 to TRBJ1-3, with TRBD1 as a possible D gene (5 bases). Trimming stripped 4 bases from V and 8 bases from J, with 9 bases between. CDR1 SNHLY and CDR2 FYNNEI come from the germline V gene. The CDR3 length is 12 residues. The CDR3 DNA reads TGTGCCAGCAGTGGGCAGGGATACACCATATATTTT. This translates into CASSGQGYTIYF.

The genes are TRBV4-1 and TRBJ1-2; D is unresolved. Trimming removed 2 bases from V and 4 bases from J, with 11 bases in between. This CDR3 region has 14 residues. Germline values: CDR1 MGHRA, CDR2 YSYEKL. The CDR3 sequence: CASSQFSSSYGYTF. CDR3 sequence (DNA): TGCGCCAGCAGCCAATTTAGTAGCTCCTATGGCTACACCTTC.

This chain connects TRBV28 to TRBJ2-7; 13 nucleotides line up with TRBD2. The trim removed 6 bases at V and 1 base at J, leaving 12 bases unmatched. From germline, CDR1 is MDHEN and CDR2 SYDVKM. The CDR3 spans 18 residues. The CDR3 DNA reads TGTGCCAGCAGGTTCGGGACTAGCGGGGACGATGATTCCTACGAGCAGTACTTC. Protein product: CASRFGTSGDDDSYEQYF.

This chain links TRBV10-3 with TRBJ2-1, with 9 bases matching TRBD2. With 4 bases clipped from V and 12 bases from J, the junction kept 13 bases outside the gene matches. This CDR3 region has 15 residues. The germline V gene has CDR1 ENHRY and CDR2 SYGVKD. The CDR3 here is CAISVTSGGLIGQFF. The CDR3 nucleotides are TGTGCCATCAGTGTGACCAGCGGGGGGCTGATAGGGCAGTTCTTC.

J is TRBJ1-1 and V is TRBV7-2; D ambiguous. The V gene lost 4 bases and the J gene lost 0 bases, with 12 bases spanning the gap. The CDR3 covers 15 residues. Germline values: CDR1 SGHTA, CDR2 FQGNSA. The CDR3 nucleotides read TGTGCCAGCAGCTCGGGGTGGCGTATGAACACTGAAGCTTTCTTT. It translates to CASSSGWRMNTEAFF.

V is TRBV27 and J is TRBJ2-5, with D perhaps TRBD2 (6 bases). The germline V and J ends were trimmed by 8 bases and 3 bases, with 16 bases remaining between them. Germline values: CDR1 MNHEY, CDR2 SMNVEV (reference sequence). This CDR3 comprises 14 residues. CDR3 coding DNA: TGTGCCAGCGCCTGGGACTCCCGAAAAGAGACCCAGTACTTC. Translating it yields CASAWDSRKETQYF.

The V call is TRBV19, the J call TRBJ1-5; D gene unclear. V gave up 3 bases and J gave up 0 bases, with 6 bases separating them. Germline V CDR1 and CDR2: LNHDA, SQIVND (reference sequence). The CDR3 length is 14 residues. CDR3 sequence: CASSIQISNQPQHF. CDR3 coding DNA: TGTGCCAGTAGTATTCAGATTAGCAATCAGCCCCAGCATTTT.

This clone was counted a few times. The CDR3 DNA reads TGTGCCAGCAGCTTGGGGCCGGGACTAGCGGAGACCCAGTACTTC. The encoded protein is CASSLGPGLAETQYF. The chain carries TRBV5-4 and TRBJ2-5; 10 bases map to TRBD2. The junction had 4 bases not matched to a gene; V was cut back by 0 bases and J by 5 bases. Germline V gene sequence: CDR1 SGHNT, CDR2 YYREEE (reference sequence). The CDR3 has 15 amino acids. Full variable domain (rest looked up from reference TRBV5-4 and TRBJ2-5): ETGVTQSPTHLIKTRGQQVTLRCSSQSGHNTVSWYQQALGQGPQFIFQYYREEENGRGNFPPRFSGLQFPNYSSELNVNALELDDSALYLCASSLGPGLAETQYFGPGTRLLVL.

This chain uses TRBV28 with TRBJ2-7; D unclear. Germline CDR1 and CDR2: MDHEN and SYDVKM. Trimming removed 4 bases from V and 5 bases from J, with 3 bases in between. The CDR3 length is 10 residues. CDR3 residues: CASSSNEQYF. For the CDR3, the DNA is TGTGCCAGCAGTTCCAACGAGCAGTACTTC.

This rearrangement joins TRBV10-3 to TRBJ1-5, with 8 bases lining up with TRBD1. CDR1 ENHRY and CDR2 SYGVKD come from the germline V gene. The CDR3 spans 15 residues. Trimming took 4 bases from V and 2 from J; bases not matched to a gene: 4. CDR3 sequence reads: CAISAVQGGNQPQHF. The CDR3 coding sequence is TGTGCCATCAGTGCTGTACAGGGGGGCAATCAGCCCCAGCATTTT.

The chain combines TRBV13 with TRBJ2-5; TRBD2 agrees at 9 bases. The length of the CDR3 is 16 residues. The ends lost 3 bases at V and 5 bases at J; junction bases unmatched: 10. Germline lookup yields CDR1 PRHDT and CDR2 FYEKMQ (reference sequence). The CDR3 protein is CASSFVRRGGRETQYF. The DNA of the CDR3 is TGTGCCAGCAGCTTCGTCCGGCGGGGGGGCCGGGAGACCCAGTACTTC.

This chain connects TRBV2 to TRBJ1-3; D remains unclear. V dropped 7 bases and J dropped 0 bases, with 13 bases sitting between them. The CDR3 runs to 15 residues. From germline, CDR1 is SNHLY and CDR2 FYNNEI. CDR3 DNA sequence: TGTGCCAGCAAACGGGAGTTCAACTCTGGAAACACCATATATTTT. Its protein product is CASKREFNSGNTIYF.

The chain couples TRBV19 to TRBJ2-4, with TRBD2 identical over 8 bases. V gave up 5 bases and J gave up 1 base; unmatched junction bases: 7. The CDR3 loop spans 16 amino acids. In germline, CDR1 is LNHDA, CDR2 SQIVND (reference sequence). The CDR3 region is CASSPTGGLAKNIQYF. The CDR3 nucleotides read TGTGCCAGTAGTCCAACGGGGGGGCTGGCCAAAAACATTCAGTACTTC.

V usage is TRBV28 and J usage is TRBJ2-7, with 10 bases fitting TRBD1. The germline V gene encodes CDR1 MDHEN and CDR2 SYDVKM. The CDR3 has 16 amino acids. V lost 5 bases to trimming and J lost 5 bases; unmatched junction nucleotides: 12. DNA of the CDR3: TGTGCCAGCAGTCCGCACCCCGGGACAGGGGTCGACGAGCAGTACTTC. Its protein product is CASSPHPGTGVDEQYF. The whole variable domain, filled in from reference TRBV28 and TRBJ2-7, reads DVKVTQSSRYLVKRTGEKVFLECVQDMDHENMFWYRQDPGLGLRLIYFSYDVKMKEKGDIPEGYSVSREKKERFSLILESASTNQTSMYLCASSPHPGTGVDEQYFGPGTRLTVT.

This clone was observed a handful of times. V usage is TRBV9 and J usage is TRBJ2-3; D is perhaps TRBD1 (6 bases). CDR1 SGDLS and CDR2 YYNGEE come from the germline V gene. CDR3 length: 14 residues. The V end lost 3 bases, the J end lost 5 bases, and 13 bases lay between the germline ends. The CDR3 sequence: CASSERGTGDTQYF. CDR3 DNA: TGTGCCAGCAGCGAGAGGGGGACCGGAGATACGCAGTATTTT.

The chain couples TRBV2 to TRBJ2-1; maybe TRBD2 (5 bases). Between the trimmed V and J ends, which lost 1 base and 8 bases, there was a span of 18 bases. Germline lookup yields CDR1 SNHLY and CDR2 FYNNEI. CDR3 length equals 16 residues. In DNA form, the CDR3 reads TGTGCCAGCAGTGAAGTCGGCGCCTCGCTCGGGGATGAGCAGTTCTTC. Translated: CASSEVGASLGDEQFF.

Concerning this clone itself: At one end, the junction sequence differs from germline, possibly due to a read error. The sample has other DNA sequences that encode this CDR3 too. The chain joins TRBV28 to TRBJ2-7; 7 bases agree with TRBD2. CDR1 and CDR2 from the germline V gene are MDHEN and SYDVKM. This CDR3 has 13 amino acids. DNA of the CDR3: TGTGCCAGCAGTACGCAGTGGGCGGGAGAGCAGTACTTT. This encodes CASSTQWAGEQYF.

This sequence joins TRBV7-3 and TRBJ1-1; no clear D. V was pared by 5 bases and J by 1 base, with 11 bases between. Per the germline V gene, CDR1 is SGHTA and CDR2 is FQGTGA. The CDR3 runs 14 residues. CDR3 sequence: CASSPRRENTEAFF. The CDR3 region has the DNA TGTGCCAGCAGCCCTAGACGAGAGAACACTGAAGCTTTCTTT.

The CDR3, as DNA: TGTGCCAGCAGCTCGTCCGTAGCGGGAGTGAGGGAGCAGTACTTC. It specifies CASSSSVAGVREQYF. The chain couples TRBV7-9 to TRBJ2-7, with 9 bases that match TRBD2. The V and J ends lost 4 bases and 7 bases, in that order; junction bases with no gene match: 11. CDR3 size: 15 residues. Germline-derived CDR1 and CDR2 are SEHNR and FQNEAQ (reference sequence). The variable domain in full, completed from reference TRBV7-9 and TRBJ2-7, reads DTGVSQNPRHKITKRGQNVTFRCDPISEHNRLYWYRQTLGQGPEFLTYFQNEAQLEKSRLLSDRFSAERPKGSFSTLEIQRTEQGDSAMYLCASSSSVAGVREQYFGPGTRLTVT.

The table lists this clone with a count of one. V usage is TRBV6-1 and J usage is TRBJ2-1, with D perhaps TRBD1 (6 bases). V gave up 6 bases and J gave up 5 bases, with 8 bases separating them. Looked up from germline, CDR1 is MNHNS and CDR2 is SASEGT. The CDR3 spans 12 residues. CDR3 bases: TGTGCCAGCAGGACAGGTCACAATGAGCAGTTCTTC. It codes for CASRTGHNEQFF.